A single TCR beta chain is shown here with its context. Its antigen is not identified. This record comes from a study of cytomegalovirus exposure and HLA in healthy donors. For the study at large: One earlier analysis, a look at 150 million to 200 million T cells, found about 110 million unique TCR beta sequences.

Researchers ran the PCR with 60 Vbeta and 13 Jbeta primers. Only in-frame clones appear in the TCRdb table, and some are missing; sequencing was by immunoSEQ multiplex PCR. The sample holds under 200,000 clones, about three quarters seen once. Overall study findings and caveats: An analysis was carried out later, and it reportedly showed fewer N-insertions in an Asian-associated ancestry cluster than the approximately 700-donor mean. A list of 150 to 200 TCR beta chains associated with cytomegalovirus was given. In a later analysis, more than 15,000 TCR beta sequences were associated with HLA alleles at 0.05 false discovery rate.

Material: PBMCs. This TCR was recovered from a man aged 18-30 years in good health and CMV-seronegative.

This CDR3 reads CASSLQGAGQPQHF. The CDR3 coding sequence is TGTGCCAGCAGCTTACAGGGGGCAGGCCAGCCCCAGCATTTT. The V call is TRBV5-4, the J call TRBJ1-5; 9 bases agree with TRBD1. In germline, CDR1 is SGHNT, CDR2 YYREEE (reference sequence). The CDR3 has 14 residues. V shed 2 bases, J shed 7 bases, and the junction held 4 bases outside the gene matches.